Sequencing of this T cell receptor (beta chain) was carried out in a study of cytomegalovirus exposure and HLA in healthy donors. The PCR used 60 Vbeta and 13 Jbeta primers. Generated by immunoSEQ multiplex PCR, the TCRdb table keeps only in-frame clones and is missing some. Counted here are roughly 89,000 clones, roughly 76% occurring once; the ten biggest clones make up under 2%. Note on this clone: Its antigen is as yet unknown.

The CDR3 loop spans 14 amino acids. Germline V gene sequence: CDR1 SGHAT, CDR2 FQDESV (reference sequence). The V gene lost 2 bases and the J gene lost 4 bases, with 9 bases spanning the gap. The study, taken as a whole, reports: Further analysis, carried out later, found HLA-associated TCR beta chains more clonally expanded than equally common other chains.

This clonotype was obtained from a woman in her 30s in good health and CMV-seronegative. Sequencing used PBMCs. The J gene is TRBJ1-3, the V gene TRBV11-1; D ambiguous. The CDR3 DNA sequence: TGTGCCAGCAGCTTAATAGGAGGAGGAAACACCATATATTTT. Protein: CASSLIGGGNTIYF.